This section outlines one T cell receptor beta chain sequence together with its context. As yet, its antigen is unknown. Next came a second PCR, run for about 6 to 12 cycles, which used a sample-barcoded 5' primer along with a J-beta primer mix. All samples yielded 2.5 million or more CDR3-containing paired-end reads. Using its own MiXCR run on the 5' RACE reads, TCRdb lists one record per CDR3 protein. The sample records about 280,000 distinct CDR3 sequences, roughly 27% being singletons. The sample is drawn from a study of blood T cells in healthy people across ages. General study findings and limits: Higher diversity, along with more naive CD4+ cells, distinguished long-lived donors from aged donors.

CDR1 is SGHRS, CDR2 YFSETQ, per germline. The CDR3 runs 15 residues. The chain links TRBV5-1 to TRBJ2-5, with a possible D match to TRBD2 (6 bases). The DNA end is more similar to TRBJ2-7, so the J call may be wrong. The TCR was taken from a woman between 65 and 79 years old in good health. The sequenced material came from blood. The CDR3 DNA is TGCGCCAGCAGCCCGTCAGGCGGGGAAACCTACGAGCAGTACTTC. This translates into CASSPSGGETYEQYF.